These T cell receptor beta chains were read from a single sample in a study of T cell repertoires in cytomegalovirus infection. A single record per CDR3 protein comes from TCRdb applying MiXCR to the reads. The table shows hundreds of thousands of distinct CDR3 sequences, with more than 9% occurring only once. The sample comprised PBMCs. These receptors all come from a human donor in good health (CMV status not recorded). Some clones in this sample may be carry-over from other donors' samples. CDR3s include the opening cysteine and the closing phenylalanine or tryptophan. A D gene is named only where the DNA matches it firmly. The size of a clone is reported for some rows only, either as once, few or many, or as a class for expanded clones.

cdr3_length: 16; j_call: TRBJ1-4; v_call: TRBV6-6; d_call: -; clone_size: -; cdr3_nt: TGTGCCAGCAGTTACTCGATTCCCTCAACTAATGAAAAACTGTTTTTT; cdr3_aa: CASSYSIPSTNEKLFF
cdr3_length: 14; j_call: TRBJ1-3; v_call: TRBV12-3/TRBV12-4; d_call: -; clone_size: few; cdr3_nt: TGTGCCAGCAGCCAAAGTGGGGGTGGGGACACCATATATTTT; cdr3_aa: CASSQSGGGDTIYF
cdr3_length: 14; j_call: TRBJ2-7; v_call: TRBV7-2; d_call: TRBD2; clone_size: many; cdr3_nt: TGTGCCAGCAGCCCATCAAGACTAGCGGACGAGCAGTACTTC; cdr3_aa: CASSPSRLADEQYF
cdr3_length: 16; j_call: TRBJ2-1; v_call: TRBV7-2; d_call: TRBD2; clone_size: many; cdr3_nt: TGTGCCAGCAGCCGCCATAGCGGGGGGTTGTTCAATGAGCAGTTCTTC; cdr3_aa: CASSRHSGGLFNEQFF
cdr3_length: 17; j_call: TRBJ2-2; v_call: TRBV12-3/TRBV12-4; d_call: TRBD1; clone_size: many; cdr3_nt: TGTGCCAGCAGAAGTTGGGTGGGGACAGAGAACACCGGGGAGCTGTTTTTT; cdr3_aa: CASRSWVGTENTGELFF
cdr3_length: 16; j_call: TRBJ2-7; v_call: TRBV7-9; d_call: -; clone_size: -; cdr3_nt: TGTGCCAGCAGCTCCCCGATCACGCCGACAGACTACGAGCAGTACTTC; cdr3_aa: CASSSPITPTDYEQYF
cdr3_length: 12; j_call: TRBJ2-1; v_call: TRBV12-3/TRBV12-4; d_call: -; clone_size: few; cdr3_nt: TGTGCCAGCACTAGGCGCTACAATGAGCAGTTCTTC; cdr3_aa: CASTRRYNEQFF
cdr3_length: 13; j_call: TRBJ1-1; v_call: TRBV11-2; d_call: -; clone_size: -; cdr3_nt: TGTGCCAGCAGCGTGAACAGGGCCACTGAAGCTTTCTTT; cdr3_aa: CASSVNRATEAFF
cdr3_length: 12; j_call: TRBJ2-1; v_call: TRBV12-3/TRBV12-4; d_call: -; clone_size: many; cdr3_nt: TGTGCCAGCAGTTTACGACTTGGTGAGCAGTTCTTC; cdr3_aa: CASSLRLGEQFF
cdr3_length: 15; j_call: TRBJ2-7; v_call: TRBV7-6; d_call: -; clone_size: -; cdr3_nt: TGTGCCAGCAGCTCAACCGGTCTTACGTCCTACGAGCAGTACTTC; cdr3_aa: CASSSTGLTSYEQYF
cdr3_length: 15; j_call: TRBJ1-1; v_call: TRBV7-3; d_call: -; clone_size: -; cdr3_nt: TGTGCCAGCAGCTTAACGACGGGGGGGAACACTGAAGCTTTCTTT; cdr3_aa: CASSLTTGGNTEAFF
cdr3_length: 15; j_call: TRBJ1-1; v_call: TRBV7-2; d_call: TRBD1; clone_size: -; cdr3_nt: TGTGCCAGCAGCCTAAAACCCGCAGGGGGCACTGAAGCTTTCTTT; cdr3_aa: CASSLKPAGGTEAFF
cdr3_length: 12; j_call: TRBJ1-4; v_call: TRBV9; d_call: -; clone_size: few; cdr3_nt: TGTGCCAGCACCACGGGGGGCGAAAAACTGTTTTTT; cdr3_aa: CASTTGGEKLFF
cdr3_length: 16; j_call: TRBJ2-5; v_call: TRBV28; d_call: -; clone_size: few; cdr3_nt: TGTGCCAGCAGTCCACGGGACTGGAAGGGCCCAGAGACCCAGTACTTC; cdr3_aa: CASSPRDWKGPETQYF
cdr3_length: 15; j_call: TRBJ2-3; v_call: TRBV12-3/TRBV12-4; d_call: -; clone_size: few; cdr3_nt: TGTGCCAGCAGCCCTAAACAGGGCAGAACAGATACGCAGTATTTT; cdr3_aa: CASSPKQGRTDTQYF
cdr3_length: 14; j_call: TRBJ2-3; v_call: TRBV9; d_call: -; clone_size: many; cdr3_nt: TGTGCCAGCAGCGGCGGGACGCATCCAGATACGCAGTATTTT; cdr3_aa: CASSGGTHPDTQYF
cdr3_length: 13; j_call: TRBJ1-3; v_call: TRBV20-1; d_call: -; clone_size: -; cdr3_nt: TGCAGTGCTTCGAGGCAGGGAGGGAACACCATATATTTT; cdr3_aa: CSASRQGGNTIYF
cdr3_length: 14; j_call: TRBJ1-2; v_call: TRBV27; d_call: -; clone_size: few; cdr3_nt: TGTGCCAGCAGGCCGGGGGGTTTAGGCTATGGCTACACCTTC; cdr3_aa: CASRPGGLGYGYTF